These T cell receptor beta chains were read from a single sample in a study of blood T cell repertoires in COVID-19. Here immunoSEQ multiplex PCR was the method, and the copy in TCRdb shows in-frame clones only, minus some. The sample carries about 290,000 clones, roughly 89% recorded once. The source material was peripheral blood. The receptors were gathered from a woman in her 30s with COVID-19, enrolled during active disease. The CDR3 runs from the conserved cysteine through the conserved F or W. Each record gives: J gene, V gene, clone size, D gene, CDR3 protein, CDR3 DNA. D genes are given only for firm matches. Size is omitted from some rows. Given values are once, few, many or a class for expanded clones.

j_call: TRBJ2-5
v_call: TRBV28
clone_size: NA
d_call: NA
cdr3_aa: CATSFFQETQYF
cdr3_nt: TGTGCCACTTCCTTTTTCCAAGAGACCCAGTACTTC

j_call: TRBJ1-4
v_call: TRBV19
clone_size: NA
d_call: NA
cdr3_aa: CASSRGGSGPTNEKLFF
cdr3_nt: TGTGCCAGTAGTCGGGGGGGCTCAGGACCAACTAATGAAAAACTGTTTTTT

j_call: TRBJ2-5
v_call: TRBV6-5
clone_size: NA
d_call: NA
cdr3_aa: CASDFRGSGTQYF
cdr3_nt: TGTGCCAGCGACTTTAGGGGGTCGGGGACCCAGTACTTC

j_call: TRBJ1-2
v_call: TRBV7-9
clone_size: NA
d_call: NA
cdr3_aa: CASSLLGGNYGYTF
cdr3_nt: TGTGCCAGCAGCCTGTTGGGGGGAAACTATGGCTACACCTTC

j_call: TRBJ1-4
v_call: TRBV2
clone_size: NA
d_call: NA
cdr3_aa: CASSERGPREKLFF
cdr3_nt: TGTGCCAGCAGTGAACGTGGGCCTCGTGAAAAACTGTTTTTT

j_call: TRBJ1-2
v_call: TRBV25-1
clone_size: NA
d_call: TRBD1
cdr3_aa: CATSPGQGAGYTF
cdr3_nt: TGTGCCACCTCGCCCGGACAGGGCGCTGGCTACACCTTC

j_call: TRBJ1-3
v_call: TRBV5-4
clone_size: NA
d_call: NA
cdr3_aa: CASSDGQRGNTIYF
cdr3_nt: TGTGCCAGCAGCGACGGACAGCGAGGAAACACCATATATTTT

j_call: TRBJ1-2
v_call: TRBV10-3
clone_size: NA
d_call: TRBD1
cdr3_aa: CAISSNRGSPHGYTF
cdr3_nt: TGTGCCATCAGTTCAAACAGGGGATCCCCCCATGGCTACACCTTC

j_call: TRBJ1-5
v_call: TRBV19
clone_size: NA
d_call: NA
cdr3_aa: CASSGLLYQPQHF
cdr3_nt: TGTGCCAGTAGTGGGCTGCTTTATCAGCCCCAGCATTTT

j_call: TRBJ1-2
v_call: TRBV6-5
clone_size: NA
d_call: NA
cdr3_aa: CASSPRDFYGYTF
cdr3_nt: TGTGCCAGCAGTCCCCGGGACTTCTATGGCTACACCTTC

j_call: TRBJ1-2
v_call: TRBV7-9
clone_size: few
d_call: NA
cdr3_aa: CASRSGHLEGYTF
cdr3_nt: TGTGCCAGCAGGTCGGGACATCTAGAAGGCTACACCTTC

j_call: TRBJ1-1
v_call: TRBV19
clone_size: once
d_call: NA
cdr3_aa: CASSGQLNTEAFF
cdr3_nt: TGTGCCAGTAGCGGACAGTTGAACACTGAAGCTTTCTTT

j_call: TRBJ1-4
v_call: TRBV7-6
clone_size: NA
d_call: NA
cdr3_aa: CASSYSRGATNEKLFF
cdr3_nt: TGTGCCAGCAGCTACTCCAGGGGCGCAACTAATGAAAAACTGTTTTTT

j_call: TRBJ2-5
v_call: TRBV2
clone_size: few
d_call: TRBD2
cdr3_aa: CASRPSGGGWTQYF
cdr3_nt: TGTGCCAGCAGACCCTCGGGGGGGGGATGGACCCAGTACTTC

j_call: TRBJ1-2
v_call: TRBV6-5
clone_size: few
d_call: NA
cdr3_aa: CASSYLSLDGYTF
cdr3_nt: TGTGCCAGCAGTTACCTGAGTTTGGATGGCTACACCTTC

j_call: TRBJ2-7
v_call: TRBV7-2
clone_size: NA
d_call: NA
cdr3_aa: CASSPGLSYEQYF
cdr3_nt: TGTGCCAGCAGCCCGGGTCTATCCTACGAGCAGTACTTC

j_call: TRBJ1-5
v_call: TRBV6-5
clone_size: NA
d_call: NA
cdr3_aa: CASSFGRGQPQHF
cdr3_nt: TGTGCCAGCAGTTTCGGCCGGGGTCAGCCCCAGCATTTT

j_call: TRBJ2-5
v_call: TRBV9
clone_size: NA
d_call: TRBD2
cdr3_aa: CASSILAGGETQYF
cdr3_nt: TGTGCCAGCAGCATACTAGCGGGAGGGGAGACCCAGTACTTC

j_call: TRBJ2-2
v_call: TRBV6-5
clone_size: NA
d_call: TRBD1
cdr3_aa: CASSYSGQGAPGELFF
cdr3_nt: TGTGCCAGCAGTTACTCCGGACAGGGGGCTCCCGGGGAGCTGTTTTTT

j_call: TRBJ2-5
v_call: TRBV7-9
clone_size: NA
d_call: NA
cdr3_aa: CASSPFSPGGRLGTQYF
cdr3_nt: TGTGCCAGCAGCCCTTTTAGCCCCGGGGGGCGATTGGGGACCCAGTACTTC

j_call: TRBJ1-2
v_call: TRBV18
clone_size: NA
d_call: TRBD1
cdr3_aa: CASSPQGGGIHYGYTF
cdr3_nt: TGTGCCAGCTCACCCCAGGGGGGCGGAATCCACTATGGCTACACCTTC

j_call: TRBJ2-1
v_call: TRBV11-3
clone_size: NA
d_call: NA
cdr3_aa: CASSYRSNNEQFF
cdr3_nt: TGTGCCAGCAGCTACAGGTCCAACAATGAGCAGTTCTTC

j_call: TRBJ1-1
v_call: TRBV6-5
clone_size: once
d_call: NA
cdr3_aa: CTSSFREGNTEAFF
cdr3_nt: TGTACCAGCAGTTTCAGGGAGGGGAACACTGAAGCTTTCTTT

j_call: TRBJ1-5
v_call: TRBV6-6
clone_size: NA
d_call: TRBD1
cdr3_aa: CASSHGTGNQPQHF
cdr3_nt: TGTGCCAGCAGTCACGGGACAGGCAATCAGCCCCAGCATTTT

j_call: TRBJ1-2
v_call: TRBV10-3
clone_size: NA
d_call: NA
cdr3_aa: CAISESGSVDGYTF
cdr3_nt: TGTGCCATCAGTGAGTCAGGGAGTGTGGATGGCTACACCTTC

j_call: TRBJ2-3
v_call: TRBV29-1
clone_size: NA
d_call: NA
cdr3_aa: CSVEDPRGGTDTQYF
cdr3_nt: TGCAGCGTTGAAGATCCCCGGGGAGGCACAGATACGCAGTATTTT

j_call: TRBJ2-3
v_call: TRBV6-5
clone_size: NA
d_call: NA
cdr3_aa: CASSGRDNTDTQYF
cdr3_nt: TGTGCCAGCAGCGGTAGGGACAACACAGATACGCAGTATTTT

j_call: TRBJ2-7
v_call: TRBV19
clone_size: NA
d_call: NA
cdr3_aa: CASSEAGTISYEQYF
cdr3_nt: TGTGCCAGTAGCGAAGCCGGGACAATCTCCTACGAGCAGTACTTC

j_call: TRBJ2-2
v_call: TRBV2
clone_size: NA
d_call: NA
cdr3_aa: CASRGHWNTGELFF
cdr3_nt: TGTGCCAGCAGGGGACACTGGAACACCGGGGAGCTGTTTTTT

j_call: TRBJ2-5
v_call: TRBV5-4
clone_size: NA
d_call: NA
cdr3_aa: CASSLGVVPQETQYF
cdr3_nt: TGTGCCAGCAGCTTGGGCGTCGTGCCTCAAGAGACCCAGTACTTC

j_call: TRBJ1-4
v_call: TRBV19
clone_size: few
d_call: TRBD1
cdr3_aa: CASSIVFTGVNEKLFF
cdr3_nt: TGTGCCAGTAGTATAGTATTTACAGGGGTTAATGAAAAACTGTTTTTT

j_call: TRBJ2-7
v_call: TRBV18
clone_size: NA
d_call: TRBD2
cdr3_aa: CASSPLVAPEPGLAVSFSYEQYF
cdr3_nt: TGTGCCAGCTCACCACTGGTCGCCCCCGAACCTGGACTAGCGGTCAGCTTCTCCTACGAGCAGTACTTC

j_call: TRBJ1-3
v_call: TRBV6-5
clone_size: NA
d_call: NA
cdr3_aa: CAARPVSGNTIYF
cdr3_nt: TGTGCCGCACGCCCGGTCTCTGGAAACACCATATATTTT

j_call: TRBJ2-7
v_call: TRBV28
clone_size: once
d_call: NA
cdr3_aa: CASSLEVTGTHEQYF
cdr3_nt: TGTGCCAGCAGTTTAGAGGTTACGGGAACCCACGAGCAGTACTTC

j_call: TRBJ2-3
v_call: TRBV6-5
clone_size: NA
d_call: NA
cdr3_aa: CASKRDWPSTDTQYF
cdr3_nt: TGTGCCAGCAAGAGGGATTGGCCTAGCACAGATACGCAGTATTTT

j_call: TRBJ1-4
v_call: TRBV5-1
clone_size: NA
d_call: NA
cdr3_aa: CASSFQGLREKLFF
cdr3_nt: TGCGCCAGCAGCTTCCAGGGTCTTCGGGAAAAACTGTTTTTT

j_call: TRBJ2-4
v_call: TRBV18
clone_size: NA
d_call: NA
cdr3_aa: CASSPQGGVQNIQYF
cdr3_nt: TGTGCCAGCTCACCGCAGGGGGGTGTGCAAAACATTCAGTACTTC

j_call: TRBJ2-7
v_call: TRBV6-5
clone_size: NA
d_call: TRBD2
cdr3_aa: CASSSGGGHEQYF
cdr3_nt: TGTGCCAGCAGCAGCGGGGGGGGCCACGAGCAGTACTTC

j_call: TRBJ2-1
v_call: TRBV21-1
clone_size: NA
d_call: NA
cdr3_aa: CASSPKPSGGAGQFF
cdr3_nt: TGTGCCAGCAGCCCCAAGCCTAGCGGGGGGGCCGGGCAGTTCTTC

j_call: TRBJ1-1
v_call: TRBV18
clone_size: NA
d_call: TRBD1
cdr3_aa: CASSPGDRMNTEAFF
cdr3_nt: TGTGCCAGCTCACCAGGGGACAGGATGAACACTGAAGCTTTCTTT

j_call: TRBJ2-1
v_call: TRBV3-1/TRBV3-2
clone_size: NA
d_call: TRBD2
cdr3_aa: CASSLRRPAGAYNEQFF
cdr3_nt: TGTGCCAGCAGCCTCCGAAGGCCAGCGGGGGCGTACAATGAGCAGTTCTTC

j_call: TRBJ1-1
v_call: TRBV5-4
clone_size: NA
d_call: TRBD1
cdr3_aa: CASSETGGFEAFF
cdr3_nt: TGTGCCAGCAGCGAAACAGGGGGCTTTGAAGCTTTCTTT